These 28 T cell receptor beta chains share one sample of origin, sequenced in a study of beta chain features in type 1 diabetes (dated by TCRdb to 2016 to 2019). General conclusions and limits of the study: In all four CD4+ subsets, TCRB CDR3 length was moderately but significantly shorter in type 1 diabetes patients.

Libraries were made using the immunoSEQ multiplex PCR assay. The entire isolated RNA was reverse transcribed using the High Capacity cDNA Reverse Transcription Kit, and thus expressed TCRB transcripts were sequenced. TCRdb took this table from immuneACCESS and kept in-frame rearrangements with V and J called. Such tables lack part of the clones; where checked against another copy, unresolved V genes explain under half of the gap, and the rest is unexplained. Present in this sample are roughly 350,000 clones, 9.5% to 10% of which were seen just once. Together, the top ten hold over 0.45% of the sample. Their cognate antigens are unknown. The sample was central memory CD4+ T cells from blood. All receptors derive from a man in his thirties or forties with type 1 diabetes.

The V gene is TRBV18, the J gene TRBJ1-1; D ambiguous. The CDR3 totals 15 residues. V gave up 3 bases and J gave up 4 bases, with 15 bases separating them. Germline-derived CDR1 and CDR2 are KGHSH and LQKENI. The CDR3 DNA follows: TGTGCCAGCTCACCCCCTGGCGCGGAACCCACTGAAGCTTTCTTT. It codes for CASSPPGAEPTEAFF.

This clone has a handful of counts. CDR3 nucleotide sequence: TGTGCCAGCAGCTGGGCCGGGACAGTCTATGGCTACACCTTC. Translation gives CASSWAGTVYGYTF. The chain recombines TRBV7-9 with TRBJ1-2, with TRBD1 identical over 7 bases. The CDR3 spans 14 residues. The junction had 6 bases not matched to a gene; V was cut back by 4 bases and J by 4 bases. From germline, CDR1 is SEHNR and CDR2 FQNEAQ (reference sequence).

The gene calls are TRBV5-1 and TRBJ1-1; 9 nucleotides agree with TRBD1. The length of the CDR3 is 14 residues. In germline, CDR1 is SGHRS, CDR2 YFSETQ. V dropped 4 bases and J dropped 5; count of bases not matched to a gene: 6. The CDR3 loop is CASSGQGPVTEAFF. As DNA, the CDR3 is TGCGCCAGCAGCGGACAGGGGCCTGTTACTGAAGCTTTCTTT.

This clone has just a few counts. The genes are TRBV5-6 and TRBJ2-5; D perhaps matches TRBD2 (5 bases). Germline loops: CDR1 SGHDT, CDR2 YYEEEE. This CDR3 is 13 amino acids long. V lost 0 bases and J lost 5, with 8 bases in between. CDR3 region: CASSLDRGETQYF. CDR3 in DNA: TGTGCCAGCAGCTTGGACCGAGGGGAGACCCAGTACTTC.

The CDR3 region is CASSPQGNEQFF. In DNA form, the CDR3 reads TGCGCCAGCAGCCCCCAGGGGAATGAGCAGTTCTTC. The gene calls are TRBV5-1 and TRBJ2-1, with D perhaps TRBD1 (6 bases). V shed 4 bases and J shed 7 bases, with 9 bases lying between them. Germline CDR1 is SGHRS and CDR2 is YFSETQ. The CDR3 is 12 residues long.

The chain has TRBV7-2 and TRBJ2-7; D perhaps matches TRBD1 (6 bases). Trimming took 5 bases from V and 3 from J, leaving 23 bases between them. CDR1 SGHTA and CDR2 FQGNSA come from the germline V gene. The CDR3 is 17 residues long. In DNA, the CDR3 is TGTGCCAGCAGCCCGATCGCCTTGGGGGCGTCAGACTACGAGCAGTACTTC. This gives the protein CASSPIALGASDYEQYF.

The J gene is TRBJ2-3, the V gene TRBV11-3; D unclear. With 0 bases removed from V and 1 base from J, the gap between germline ends came to 5 bases. The CDR3 consists of 14 residues. The germline V gene encodes CDR1 SGHNT and CDR2 YENEEA. Here the CDR3 DNA reads TGTGCCAGCAGCTTAGATCAGGGCACAGATACGCAGTATTTT. Translated: CASSLDQGTDTQYF. Using reference TRBV11-3 and TRBJ2-3 for the parts outside the CDR3, the full variable domain is EAGVVQSPRYKIIEKKQPVAFWCNPISGHNTLYWYLQNLGQGPELLIRYENEEAVDDSQLPKDRFSAERLKGVDSTLKIQPAELGDSAVYLCASSLDQGTDTQYFGPGTRLTVL.

The V and J genes are TRBV30 and TRBJ2-7; 8 positions match TRBD2. This CDR3 has 15 residues. Germline assignment: CDR1 GTSNPN and CDR2 SVGIG (reference sequence). After removal of 4 bases from V and 3 bases from J, the junction contained 11 bases not matched to a gene. Here the CDR3 DNA reads TGTGCCTGGACCGCTAATAGCGGGACCCTCTACGAGCAGTACTTC. Protein sequence: CAWTANSGTLYEQYF.

About this clone itself: This sample includes further DNA sequences coding for the same CDR3. This sequence joins TRBV6-1 and TRBJ2-5; D might be TRBD1 (6 bases). V was trimmed by 4 bases and J by 4 bases, leaving 13 bases between them. This CDR3 is 14 amino acids long. Per the germline V gene, CDR1 is MNHNS and CDR2 is SASEGT. The CDR3 reads CASSGGGTGETQYF. The CDR3 DNA follows: TGTGCCAGCAGTGGAGGGGGTACGGGAGAGACCCAGTACTTC.

This clone was counted at least ten times. The DNA of the CDR3 is TGTGCCAGCAACGAGGAATCCACAGATACGCAGTATTTT. Amino acids: CASNEESTDTQYF. The genes are TRBV11-1 and TRBJ2-3; no reliable D call. The CDR3 is 13 amino acids. V shed 7 bases and J shed 2 bases, with 10 bases lying between them. Germline V gene sequence: CDR1 SGHAT, CDR2 FQDESV (reference sequence).

This clone was observed at least ten times. The chain joins TRBV11-2 to TRBJ2-1; D unresolved. V was cut by 2 bases and J by 6 bases, with 11 bases left in between. The CDR3 has 14 residues. Germline assignment: CDR1 SGHAT and CDR2 FQNNGV. The CDR3 reads CASSLNDNTNEQFF. In nucleotides, the CDR3 is TGTGCCAGCAGCTTAAACGACAATACCAATGAGCAGTTCTTC.

This rearrangement joins TRBV30 to TRBJ1-1; D not resolved. Germline values: CDR1 GTSNPN, CDR2 SVGIG (reference sequence). V dropped 1 base and J dropped 6 bases, with 6 bases sitting between them. The CDR3 has 11 amino acids. This CDR3 reads CAWSAGPEAFF. CDR3 sequence (DNA): TGTGCCTGGAGTGCAGGACCTGAAGCTTTCTTT.

This clone was seen a handful of times. The V and J genes are TRBV9 and TRBJ2-2; 8 bases fit TRBD1. Losses at the gene ends were 0 bases for V and 6 bases for J; bases not matched to a gene: 10. This CDR3 is built from 17 residues. The germline V gene has CDR1 SGDLS and CDR2 YYNGEE. The CDR3 nucleotides read TGTGCCAGCAGCGTAGGGGCCAGGGGGCGGATGGCCGGGGAGCTGTTTTTT. It is translated as CASSVGARGRMAGELFF.

The chain uses TRBV18 and TRBJ1-4; D perhaps matches TRBD1 (5 bases). CDR1 and CDR2 (germline): KGHSH, LQKENI. Trimming cost V 5 bases and J 8 bases, with 18 bases left between them. The CDR3 is 15 amino acids. The CDR3 DNA reads as TGTGCCAGCTCAACCGGGACCGATGGGCCGGAAAAACTGTTTTTT. This encodes CASSTGTDGPEKLFF. Together with reference TRBV18 and TRBJ1-4, the CDR3 gives the full variable domain: NAGVMQNPRHLVRRRGQEARLRCSPMKGHSHVYWYRQLPEEGLKFMVYLQKENIIDESGMPKERFSAEFPKEGPSILRIQQVVRGDSAAYFCASSTGTDGPEKLFFGSGTQLSVL.

This clone turned up a few times. Other DNA sequences in the sample encode the same CDR3. This sequence joins TRBV28 and TRBJ2-5; D gene unclear. This CDR3 spans 11 amino acids. The V and J ends lost 6 bases and 5 bases respectively, with 7 bases between them. CDR1 is MDHEN and CDR2 is SYDVKM in the germline V gene. The CDR3 DNA reads as TGTGCCAGCAGCCTCAGCGAGACCCAGTACTTC. It yields the protein CASSLSETQYF. Full variable domain (remainder filled in from reference TRBV28 and TRBJ2-5): DVKVTQSSRYLVKRTGEKVFLECVQDMDHENMFWYRQDPGLGLRLIYFSYDVKMKEKGDIPEGYSVSREKKERFSLILESASTNQTSMYLCASSLSETQYFGPGTRLLVL.

V gene TRBV7-2 combines with J gene TRBJ2-6; 8 nucleotides match TRBD1. The CDR3 sequence is 16 residues long. The germline V gene encodes CDR1 SGHTA and CDR2 FQGNSA. The V gene end was trimmed by 7 bases and the J gene end by 0 bases; junction bases not matched to a gene: 5. The CDR3 DNA reads as TGTGCCAGCACGCTACAGGGGGTCTCTGGGGCCAACGTCCTGACTTTC. Residues: CASTLQGVSGANVLTF.

This clone came up a few times. This chain's CDR3 is CASSPPSTGFETQYF. The CDR3 bases are TGTGCCAGCTCACCCCCTAGCACAGGGTTTGAGACCCAGTACTTC. The chain has TRBV18 and TRBJ2-5, with D tentatively TRBD1 (6 bases). There are 15 residues in the CDR3. Trimming left V 3 bases short and J 5 bases short, with 16 bases between. Germline assignment: CDR1 KGHSH and CDR2 LQKENI.

This chain uses TRBV12-5 with TRBJ2-7; D gene ambiguous. Germline CDR1 reads LGHNT; CDR2 reads FRNRAP. Trimming cost V 7 bases and J 7 bases, with 17 bases left between them. This CDR3 is built from 13 residues. As DNA, the CDR3 is TGTGCTAGTGCCAACGGCCTTCAACGAGAGCAGTACTTC. Protein product: CASANGLQREQYF.

The chain carries TRBV6-1 and TRBJ2-5; the match to TRBD1 covers 8 bases. The J call may be incorrect, as the DNA end agrees better with TRBJ2-7. The germline gives CDR1 MNHNS, CDR2 SASEGT. The CDR3 loop spans 15 amino acids. The CDR3 here is CASSLQGGQTYEQYF. The CDR3 nucleotides are TGTGCCAGCAGTCTACAGGGGGGACAGACCTACGAGCAGTACTTC.

The sample holds a few counts of this clone. The J gene is TRBJ2-5, the V gene TRBV11-1; 7 bases agree with TRBD1. The end of the DNA fits TRBJ2-7 better, so the J call may be wrong. The CDR3 spans 14 residues. Germline CDR1 is SGHAT and CDR2 is FQDESV (reference sequence). The chain's CDR3 is CASSPGQGVTEQYF. The DNA for the CDR3 is TGTGCCAGCAGCCCGGGGCAGGGGGTAACCGAGCAGTACTTC.

V is TRBV19 and J is TRBJ2-2; perhaps TRBD1 as D (6 bases). V shed 3 bases and J shed 2 bases, with 7 bases lying between them. The CDR3 covers 14 residues. CDR1 and CDR2 (germline): LNHDA, SQIVND (reference sequence). In DNA form, the CDR3 reads TGTGCCAGTAGTATCGGGACAAACACCGGGGAGCTGTTTTTT. Residues: CASSIGTNTGELFF.

This sequence joins TRBV20-1 and TRBJ2-4, with D possibly being TRBD1 (6 bases). The CDR3 totals 10 residues. The V end lost 6 bases, the J end lost 11 bases, and 11 bases lay between the germline ends. Germline V gene sequence: CDR1 DFQATT, CDR2 SNEGSKA (reference sequence). The CDR3 here is CSAAGGFQYF. The CDR3, as DNA: TGCAGTGCGGCTGGGGGCTTTCAGTACTTC.

CDR3 sequence: CASTLDPSAGTGEQYF. CDR3 coding DNA: TGTGCCAGCACCCTAGACCCATCCGCGGGCACGGGGGAGCAGTACTTC. The chain employs TRBV11-2 and TRBJ2-7, with TRBD2 as a possible D gene (5 bases). Between the trimmed V and J ends, which lost 7 bases and 7 bases, there was a span of 26 bases. This CDR3 contains 16 residues. The germline V gene encodes CDR1 SGHAT and CDR2 FQNNGV.

This chain uses TRBV4-3 with TRBJ2-7; D gene uncertain. Germline V lookup: CDR1 LGHNA, CDR2 YSLEER. The CDR3 covers 14 residues. The V and J ends lost 0 bases and 0 bases respectively, with 6 bases between them. The CDR3 reads CASSQEPRSYEQYF. DNA for the CDR3: TGCGCCAGCAGCCAAGAACCCCGCTCCTACGAGCAGTACTTC.

To note about this clone: This CDR3 is also generated by other DNA sequences in the sample. The V and J genes are TRBV28 and TRBJ2-3; D uncertain. The germline CDR1 and CDR2 sequences are MDHEN and SYDVKM. This CDR3 is 14 amino acids long. V was clipped by 3 bases and J by 2 bases, with 9 bases between them. The CDR3 reads CASSLAGSTDTQYF. CDR3 DNA sequence: TGTGCCAGCAGTTTGGCCGGGTCCACAGATACGCAGTATTTT.

V usage is TRBV5-1 and J usage is TRBJ1-3; D uncertain. Per the germline V gene, CDR1 is SGHRS and CDR2 is YFSETQ. Trimming took 5 bases from V and 1 from J, leaving 7 bases between them. CDR3 length: 13 residues. The chain's CDR3 is CASRQGSGNTIYF. Written as DNA, the CDR3 is TGCGCCAGCAGACAAGGATCTGGAAACACCATATATTTT. Complete variable domain (other parts from reference TRBV5-1 and TRBJ1-3): KAGVTQTPRYLIKTRGQQVTLSCSPISGHRSVSWYQQTPGQGLQFLFEYFSETQRNKGNFPGRFSGRQFSNSRSEMNVSTLELGDSALYLCASRQGSGNTIYFGEGSWLTVV.

This clone turned up a few times. Other DNA sequences within the sample encode an identical CDR3. The rearrangement links TRBV29-1 to TRBJ2-5; 11 positions match TRBD2. The germline V gene encodes CDR1 SQVTM and CDR2 ANQGSEA. Trimming took 5 bases from V and 2 from J; bases not matched to a gene: 13. The CDR3 has 17 residues. The CDR3 sequence is CSVQLAGVKGRQETQYF. The CDR3 nucleotides read TGCAGCGTTCAACTAGCGGGAGTTAAGGGGCGGCAAGAGACCCAGTACTTC.

This clone was seen more than once but under ten times. The genes are TRBV11-3 and TRBJ1-2; D remains unclear. Trimming took 0 bases from V and 5 from J, leaving 7 bases between them. This CDR3 is built from 13 residues. Germline V gene data show CDR1 as SGHNT and CDR2 as YENEEA. CDR3 in DNA: TGTGCCAGCAGCTTAGATACCGCATATGGCTACACCTTC. It yields the protein CASSLDTAYGYTF.